This T cell receptor beta chain appears in the sequencing data of a study of cytomegalovirus exposure and HLA in healthy donors. Study-level background: Assignment to the Caucasian-associated ancestry cluster applied to around 76% of the approximately 420 genotyped donors. Study observations and caveats: Later on, analysis showed that most CMV-associated TCR beta chains appeared to be HLA-restricted. Researchers reported that a few CMV-associated chains were confirmed in vitro as CMV antigen-specific.

In nominal health when sampled, donors likely had unrecorded immune exposures nonetheless. In the PCR, 60 Vbeta and 13 Jbeta primers were used. The protocol was immunoSEQ multiplex PCR, while the TCRdb copy is restricted to in-frame clones and leaves out a portion. The sample yields under 200,000 clones, around 88% seen once. This clone was counted a single time. Its matching antigen is unknown. Material: PBMCs. The source is a woman in her 30s in good health and CMV-seronegative.

CDR3 DNA sequence: TGCGCCAGCAGCCCTGGGACAGGCGGCTACGAGCAGTACTTC. This encodes CASSPGTGGYEQYF. This chain uses TRBV5-1 with TRBJ2-7; 8 bases align to TRBD1. CDR1 is SGHRS and CDR2 is YFSETQ in the germline V gene. Germline trimming cut 4 bases from V and 3 bases from J; bases unmatched to any gene: 6. The CDR3 is made up of 14 amino acids.